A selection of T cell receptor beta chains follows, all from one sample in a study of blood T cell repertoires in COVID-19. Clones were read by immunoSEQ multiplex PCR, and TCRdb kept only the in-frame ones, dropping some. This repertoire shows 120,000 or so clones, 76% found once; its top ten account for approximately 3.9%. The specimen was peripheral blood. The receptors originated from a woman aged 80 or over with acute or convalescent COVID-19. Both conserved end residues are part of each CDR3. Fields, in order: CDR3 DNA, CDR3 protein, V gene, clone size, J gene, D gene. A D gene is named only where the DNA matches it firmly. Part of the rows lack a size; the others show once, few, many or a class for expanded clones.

CDR3 DNA: TGTGCCAGCAGTGAATGGGGACAGGGTGACACTGAAGCTTTCTTT; CDR3 protein: CASSEWGQGDTEAFF; V gene: TRBV25-1; clone size: NA; J gene: TRBJ1-1; D gene: TRBD1
CDR3 DNA: TGTGCCAGCAGCGCGGCAGGGGGCGGTGGCTACACCTTC; CDR3 protein: CASSAAGGGGYTF; V gene: TRBV9; clone size: many; J gene: TRBJ1-2; D gene: TRBD1
CDR3 DNA: TGCAGCGTTGAAGAAGTAGCTTACTATGGCTACACCTTC; CDR3 protein: CSVEEVAYYGYTF; V gene: TRBV29-1; clone size: NA; J gene: TRBJ1-2; D gene: NA
CDR3 DNA: TGCGCCAGCAGCCCCGGGACTTCCTTAAACATTCAGTACTTC; CDR3 protein: CASSPGTSLNIQYF; V gene: TRBV5-1; clone size: once; J gene: TRBJ2-4; D gene: NA
CDR3 DNA: TGTGCCAGCAGCTTTCGAGACAGTCCCTTACACACTGAAGCTTTCTTT; CDR3 protein: CASSFRDSPLHTEAFF; V gene: TRBV7-9; clone size: NA; J gene: TRBJ1-1; D gene: NA
CDR3 DNA: TGTGCCAGCAGTCGACAGGGCAACCCCTCGGCGTATGGCTACACCTTC; CDR3 protein: CASSRQGNPSAYGYTF; V gene: TRBV27; clone size: NA; J gene: TRBJ1-2; D gene: TRBD1
CDR3 DNA: TGTGCCTCGCGGGAGAACACTGAAGCTTTCTTT; CDR3 protein: CASRENTEAFF; V gene: TRBV7-6; clone size: NA; J gene: TRBJ1-1; D gene: NA
CDR3 DNA: TGTGCCAGCAGCTCGACAGCCCTGAACACTGAAGCTTTCTTT; CDR3 protein: CASSSTALNTEAFF; V gene: TRBV6-4; clone size: NA; J gene: TRBJ1-1; D gene: NA
CDR3 DNA: TGTGCCAGCAGTTCCAGACAGATCACTGAAGCTTTCTTT; CDR3 protein: CASSSRQITEAFF; V gene: TRBV27; clone size: NA; J gene: TRBJ1-1; D gene: NA
CDR3 DNA: TGCAGTGCTAGTAGCAGGGGGCGCGAACGGCCCCAGCATTTT; CDR3 protein: CSASSRGRERPQHF; V gene: TRBV20-1; clone size: few; J gene: TRBJ1-5; D gene: TRBD1
CDR3 DNA: TGTGCCAGCAGCTCAAAGGGCCCCGGGGATGAGCAGTTCTTC; CDR3 protein: CASSSKGPGDEQFF; V gene: TRBV5-5; clone size: NA; J gene: TRBJ2-1; D gene: NA
CDR3 DNA: TGTGCCAGCAGCCTGACTAGCGGGGACTACGAGCAGTACTTC; CDR3 protein: CASSLTSGDYEQYF; V gene: TRBV11-3; clone size: few; J gene: TRBJ2-7; D gene: TRBD2
CDR3 DNA: TGTGCCAGCAGTTTAGGCCCGACGAGGTACACCGGGGAGCTGTTTTTT; CDR3 protein: CASSLGPTRYTGELFF; V gene: TRBV27; clone size: NA; J gene: TRBJ2-2; D gene: NA
CDR3 DNA: TGCGCCAGCAGCGTCGGGACAGGGGAGACCCAGTACTTC; CDR3 protein: CASSVGTGETQYF; V gene: TRBV5-1; clone size: few; J gene: TRBJ2-5; D gene: TRBD1